This T cell receptor beta chain was recovered during a study of blood T cell repertoires in COVID-19. As for the study in general: Spain, Italy and the United States supplied samples that represented acute and convalescent COVID-19.

J was trimmed by 3 bases and V by 4 bases; bases with no gene match: 9. Per germline, CDR1 SGHTA and CDR2 FQGNSA. CDR3 length: 15 residues. Source study methods: Amplification of reference gene primers was used by the study to estimate nucleated cell counts. Some clones are missing from TCRdb's copy, which holds only in-frame ones; the method was immunoSEQ multiplex PCR. V, J and clone size reflect that table, while D and trimming were determined from the DNA. The sample lists 89,000 or so clones, 85% seen once, with 38% in the top ten. This clonotype was sampled from a man older than 75 with acute or convalescent COVID-19. The sequenced material came from peripheral blood. J is TRBJ2-7 and V is TRBV7-2, with 7 nucleotides matching TRBD2. CDR3 DNA sequence: TGTGCCAGCAGCTATTCCGGGACTAACTTCTACGAGCAGTACTTC. This encodes CASSYSGTNFYEQYF. The full variable domain, in which reference TRBV7-2 and TRBJ2-7 provide the parts outside the CDR3, is GAGVSQSPSNKVTEKGKDVELRCDPISGHTALYWYRQSLGQGLEFLIYFQGNSAPDKSGLPSDRFSAERTGGSVSTLTIQRTQQEDSAVYLCASSYSGTNFYEQYFGPGTRLTVT.